Each of the 3 T cell receptor beta chains below was sequenced from the same sample in a study of blood T cell repertoires in COVID-19. Assay used: immunoSEQ multiplex PCR; TCRdb lists only in-frame clones, some missing. The sample lists about 61,000 clones, roughly 90% occurring once. Sequenced sample: peripheral blood. The receptor source for this set is a woman in her forties or fifties with active or convalescent COVID-19.

This clone has only one observation. This sequence joins TRBV29-1 and TRBJ2-2; 9 positions match TRBD1. Trimming at V came to 5 bases and at J to 5 bases, leaving 6 bases not matched to a gene. CDR3 length equals 14 residues. CDR1 and CDR2 from the germline V gene are SQVTM and ANQGSEA. Written as DNA, the CDR3 is TGCAGCGTTTACAGGGGACAGGGAACCGGGGAGCTGTTTTTT. Translating it yields CSVYRGQGTGELFF.

The genes are TRBV30 and TRBJ1-5, with 7 bases that match TRBD1. Per the germline V gene, CDR1 is GTSNPN and CDR2 is SVGIG (reference sequence). This CDR3 contains 18 residues. The junction had 13 bases not matched to a gene; V was cut back by 2 bases and J by 0 bases. In nucleotides, the CDR3 is TGTGCCTGGAGTTTTGGGCGGGCAGGGGGACTTAGCAATCAGCCCCAGCATTTT. This encodes CAWSFGRAGGLSNQPQHF.

This clone was counted once. The chain combines TRBV4-2 with TRBJ2-4, with TRBD2 matching 10 bases. Germline V gene lookup returns CDR1 LGHNA and CDR2 YNFKEQ. Losses at the gene ends were 0 bases for V and 3 bases for J; bases not matched to a gene: 8. This CDR3 contains 18 residues. The CDR3 region is CASSQDSLAGEGKNIQYF. CDR3 DNA sequence: TGTGCCAGCAGCCAAGATTCCCTAGCGGGAGAGGGCAAAAACATTCAGTACTTC.